This T cell receptor beta chain emerged from a study of T cell clones after liver transplantation. TCRdb's table, derived via immunoSEQ multiplex PCR, lists solely in-frame clones and lacks some. Among roughly 19,000 clones, 75% to 90% were seen once, and the ten largest hold 10% to 15%. The sequences come from CD8+ T cells from blood, collected approximately 3.5 years after liver transplant. This TCR was recovered from a human patient who received a liver transplant. Some T cells could come from the graft donor.

The CDR3 coding sequence is TGTGCCAGCAGCTCTCCGGACACCGAGAATGAAAAACTGTTTTTT. Encoded protein: CASSSPDTENEKLFF. V gene TRBV7-9 combines with J gene TRBJ1-4; perhaps TRBD1 as D (5 bases). Germline values: CDR1 SEHNR, CDR2 FQNEAQ (reference sequence). Trimming left V 4 bases short and J 5 bases short, with 14 bases between. The CDR3 is 15 residues long.